A selection of T cell receptor beta chains follows, all from one sample in a study of early T cells in non-severe SARS-CoV-2 infection. Using its own MiXCR run on the 5' RACE reads, TCRdb lists one record per CDR3 protein. The data show some 38,000 distinct CDR3 sequences, roughly 5.4% seen once. The sequenced material came from whole blood. The receptors originated from an adult who was a healthcare worker with PCR-confirmed SARS-CoV-2 infection or an uninfected control (not recorded which). Each CDR3 is given with its conserved first and last residue. Fields, in order: CDR3 DNA, CDR3 protein, V gene, D gene, clone size, J gene. D genes are given only for firm matches. Clone size, where shown, is once, few, many, or a class for clones that have expanded.

DNA: TGTGCCAGCAGCTTTACCTCAGTGAGGGGCTATGGCTACACCTTC
CDR3: CASSFTSVRGYGYTF
V: TRBV5-4
D: -
size: many
J: TRBJ1-2

DNA: TGTGCCAGCAGCTTAGTGGGACAGTACTACGAGCAGTACTTC
CDR3: CASSLVGQYYEQYF
V: TRBV7-2
D: TRBD1
size: -
J: TRBJ2-7

DNA: TGCAGCGTCAGAGCGGGGGGAGCCTACAATGAGCAGTTCTTC
CDR3: CSVRAGGAYNEQFF
V: TRBV29-1
D: TRBD2
size: many
J: TRBJ2-1

DNA: TGTGCCAGCAGCTTAGAGGCGGGCCTTAGCGAGCAGTACTTC
CDR3: CASSLEAGLSEQYF
V: TRBV11-2
D: -
size: many
J: TRBJ2-7

DNA: TGTGCCAGCAGGCCCCGGGGCAGGGTCTACGAGCAGTACTTC
CDR3: CASRPRGRVYEQYF
V: TRBV7-2
D: -
size: few
J: TRBJ2-7

DNA: TGCAGCGCTTTCGAACCAGATCATGGCTACACCTTC
CDR3: CSAFEPDHGYTF
V: TRBV29-1
D: -
size: many
J: TRBJ1-2

DNA: TGTGCTAGTGGTTTGACAGGGAAGACCTACAATGAGCAGTTCTTC
CDR3: CASGLTGKTYNEQFF
V: TRBV12-5
D: -
size: -
J: TRBJ2-1

DNA: TGCGCCAGCACTCCCCGGCCCCAAGGACAGGGGAGCTATGGCTACACCTTC
CDR3: CASTPRPQGQGSYGYTF
V: TRBV5-1
D: TRBD1
size: few
J: TRBJ1-2

DNA: TGTGCCAGCAGTTCGTCGACAGGGCCGCGCTACACCTTC
CDR3: CASSSSTGPRYTF
V: TRBV27
D: TRBD1
size: many
J: TRBJ1-2

DNA: TGTGCCAGCAGCTTAATCGGCAATGAGCAGTTCTTC
CDR3: CASSLIGNEQFF
V: TRBV7-2
D: -
size: many
J: TRBJ2-1

DNA: TGTGCCAGCAGGCGTGACCGGACAGGGGGGGTGTGGGAGCAGTACTTC
CDR3: CASRRDRTGGVWEQYF
V: TRBV6-2/TRBV6-3
D: TRBD1
size: many
J: TRBJ2-7

DNA: TGTGCCAGCAGCTTACAGTGGCAGCCCCTAGACCAAGAGACCCAGTACTTC
CDR3: CASSLQWQPLDQETQYF
V: TRBV7-2
D: -
size: many
J: TRBJ2-5

DNA: TGTGCCATCAGTGCTAACCGGGACACTCAGCATTTT
CDR3: CAISANRDTQHF
V: TRBV10-3
D: -
size: many
J: TRBJ1-5

DNA: TGCAGCGTTTCACAGGGGGTCGCGGGACAGCCCCAGCATTTT
CDR3: CSVSQGVAGQPQHF
V: TRBV29-1
D: TRBD1
size: many
J: TRBJ1-5

DNA: TGTGCCAGCAGTGCATTCTACGAGCAGTACTTC
CDR3: CASSAFYEQYF
V: TRBV6-2/TRBV6-3
D: -
size: once
J: TRBJ2-7

DNA: TGTGCCAGCAGTTTTGGTAGCGGGAGCGAGACCCAGTACTTC
CDR3: CASSFGSGSETQYF
V: TRBV12-3/TRBV12-4
D: TRBD2
size: many
J: TRBJ2-5

DNA: TGCGCCAGCAGCTTGGCGGGTTCCAGCTCCTACGAGCAGTACTTC
CDR3: CASSLAGSSSYEQYF
V: TRBV5-1
D: -
size: many
J: TRBJ2-7

DNA: TGCAGTGCTAGAGGGGGGGATTTCCTTAATTCACCCCTCCACTTT
CDR3: CSARGGDFLNSPLHF
V: TRBV20-1
D: -
size: many
J: TRBJ1-6

DNA: TGTGCCAGCAGCTTCCCGAGCGGGGGGGCCGAGGAGACCCAGTACTTC
CDR3: CASSFPSGGAEETQYF
V: TRBV7-9
D: TRBD2
size: -
J: TRBJ2-5

DNA: TGTGCCAGCAGCCTTCCGGGAGGCGATGAGCAGTTCTTC
CDR3: CASSLPGGDEQFF
V: TRBV5-4
D: TRBD2
size: many
J: TRBJ2-1

DNA: TGTGCCAGTCGAAGGGGGTATAGCAATCAGCCCCAGCATTTT
CDR3: CASRRGYSNQPQHF
V: TRBV19
D: -
size: few
J: TRBJ1-5

DNA: TGCAGTGCTAGAGATCCTAGCGGGAGTGATACCGGGGAGCTGTTTTTT
CDR3: CSARDPSGSDTGELFF
V: TRBV20-1
D: TRBD2
size: many
J: TRBJ2-2